This T cell receptor beta chain was captured in a study of cytomegalovirus exposure and HLA in healthy donors. About the study: There were 70 million to 95 million unique TCRs (from HLA-typed donors) in an early data release.

The PCR employed 60 Vbeta primers together with 13 Jbeta primers. Only in-frame clones appear in the TCRdb table, and some are missing; sequencing was by immunoSEQ multiplex PCR. The sample has roughly 150,000 clones; around three quarters are singletons. Notes on the study in general: Most TCR sequences proved rare, with some public TCRs found in many donors. One variant, a missense change in DCLRE1C, was linked in a later analysis to TCR beta V- and J-gene trimming. Previously analyzed data showed that most TCR beta V segments were productive at a frequency of about 87% or about 30%.

Germline CDR1 is GTSNPN and CDR2 is SVGIG (reference sequence). V shed 5 bases, J shed 2 bases, and the junction held 3 bases outside the gene matches. CDR3 size: 13 residues. As regards this clone: The antigen is undetermined.

The chain couples TRBV30 to TRBJ2-7; 10 nucleotides match TRBD1. The sequenced sample consisted of PBMCs. This sequence was found in a male donor in good health and CMV-seronegative. CDR3 nucleotide sequence: TGTGCCTGGTGGACAGGGGGTCCCTACGAGCAGTACTTC. This codes for CAWWTGGPYEQYF. Together with reference TRBV30 and TRBJ2-7, the CDR3 gives the full variable domain: SQTIHQWPATLVQPVGSPLSLECTVEGTSNPNLYWYRQAAGRGLQLLFYSVGIGQISSEVPQNLSASRPQDRQFILSSKKLLLSDSGFYLCAWWTGGPYEQYFGPGTRLTVT.